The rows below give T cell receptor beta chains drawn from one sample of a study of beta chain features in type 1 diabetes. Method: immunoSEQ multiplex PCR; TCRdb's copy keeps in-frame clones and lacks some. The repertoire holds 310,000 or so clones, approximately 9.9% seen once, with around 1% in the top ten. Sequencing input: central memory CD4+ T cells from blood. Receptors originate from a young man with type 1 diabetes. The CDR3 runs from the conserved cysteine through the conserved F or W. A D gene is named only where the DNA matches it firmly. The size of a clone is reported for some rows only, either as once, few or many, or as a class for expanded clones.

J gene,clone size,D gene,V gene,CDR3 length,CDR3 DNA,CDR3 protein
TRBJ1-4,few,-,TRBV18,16,TGTGCCAGCTCACCACTAGTTCAGGGAACTAATGAAAAACTGTTTTTT,CASSPLVQGTNEKLFF
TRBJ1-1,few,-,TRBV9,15,TGTGCCAGCACGCTAGGGGAGGGGATGGCGACTGAAGCTTTCTTT,CASTLGEGMATEAFF
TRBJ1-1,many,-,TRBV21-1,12,TGTGCCAGCAGCAAAGAACAAGGTGAAGCTTTCTTT,CASSKEQGEAFF
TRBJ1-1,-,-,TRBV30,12,TGTGCCTCAACAACAGGGAGCACTGAAGCTTTCTTT,CASTTGSTEAFF
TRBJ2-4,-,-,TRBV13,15,TGTGCCAGCAGCGCTACATTGCTAGCCAAAAACATTCAGTACTTC,CASSATLLAKNIQYF
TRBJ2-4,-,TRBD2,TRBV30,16,TGTGCCTGGAGTGTACTCGGACTAGTGGGCAAAAACATTCAGTACTTC,CAWSVLGLVGKNIQYF
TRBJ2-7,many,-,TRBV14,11,TGTGCCAGCAGCCAAGGGGCAGTGAAGTACTTC,CASSQGAVKYF
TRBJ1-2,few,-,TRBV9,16,TGTGCCAGCACCCCGACGGGGGCAGGGCCCCGCTATGGCTACACCTTC,CASTPTGAGPRYGYTF
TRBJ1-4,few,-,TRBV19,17,TGTGCCAGTAGTATACGACAGAACACTGCAACTAATGAAAAACTGTTTTTT,CASSIRQNTATNEKLFF
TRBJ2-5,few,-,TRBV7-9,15,TGTGCCAGCAGCTTAGTGCTCAGCGACCAAGAGACCCAGTACTTC,CASSLVLSDQETQYF
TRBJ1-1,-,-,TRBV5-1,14,TGCGCCAGCAGCGCCGGGACGGGAAACAAGGTAGCTTTCTTT,CASSAGTGNKVAFF
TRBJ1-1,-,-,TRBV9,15,TGTGCCAGCAGCCCCGGTGGGCAGTTGAACACTGAAGCTTTCTTT,CASSPGGQLNTEAFF
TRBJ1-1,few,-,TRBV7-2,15,TGTGCCAGCAGCTCACCGGACAGAGCGAACACTGAAGCTTTCTTT,CASSSPDRANTEAFF
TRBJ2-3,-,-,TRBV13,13,TGTGCCAGCAGCTTACCGGGGACACTTACGCAGTATTTT,CASSLPGTLTQYF
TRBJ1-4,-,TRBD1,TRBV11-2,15,TGTGCCAGCAGCCCGACAGGGGGCGCGAATGAAAAACTGTTTTTT,CASSPTGGANEKLFF
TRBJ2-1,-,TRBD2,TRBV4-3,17,TGCGCCAGCAGCCAAGATTCTAGCGGGGCCCACGACGCTGGGCAGTTCTTC,CASSQDSSGAHDAGQFF
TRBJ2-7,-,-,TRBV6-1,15,TGTGCCAGCGACCTGGGACGGACCAGCTCCTACGAGCAGTACTTC,CASDLGRTSSYEQYF
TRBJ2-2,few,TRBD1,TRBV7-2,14,TGTGCCAGCAGCTTGGGACAGCCCCCCGGGGAGCTGTTTTTT,CASSLGQPPGELFF
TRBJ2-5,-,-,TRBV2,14,TGTGCCCCGAACGGACCTGCCTCTAGGGAGACCCAGTACTTC,CAPNGPASRETQYF
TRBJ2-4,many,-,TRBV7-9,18,TGTGCCAGCAGCCGTGACCTTACAGGCTTACTAGCCAAAAACATTCAGTACTTC,CASSRDLTGLLAKNIQYF
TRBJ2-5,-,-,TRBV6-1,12,TGTGCCGCGCGCGGGGCCTCGGAGACCCAGTACTTC,CAARGASETQYF
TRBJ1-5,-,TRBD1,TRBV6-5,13,TGTGCCACCACCGGGACAGGGGGCCCACCCCAGCATTTT,CATTGTGGPPQHF
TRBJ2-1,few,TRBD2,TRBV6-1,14,TGTGCCAGCTCAGATCCGGGAGGCTACAATGAGCAGTTCTTC,CASSDPGGYNEQFF
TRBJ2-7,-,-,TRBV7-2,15,TGTGCCAGCAGCACCTCGGGGGACACCACCTACGAGCAGTACTTC,CASSTSGDTTYEQYF
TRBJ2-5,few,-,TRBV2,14,TGTGCCAGCAGTGAATTTCAGGCGGGGGAGACCCAGTACTTC,CASSEFQAGETQYF
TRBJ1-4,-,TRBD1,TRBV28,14,TGTGCCAGCATTGGCAGGGGGCTGGGTGAAAAACTGTTTTTT,CASIGRGLGEKLFF
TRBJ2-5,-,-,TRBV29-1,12,TGCAGCGTTGAAGGGGACCAAGAGACCCAGTACTTC,CSVEGDQETQYF
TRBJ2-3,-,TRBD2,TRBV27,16,TGTGCCAGCACTCACTCTTCCGGGGGGATAACAGATACGCAGTATTTT,CASTHSSGGITDTQYF
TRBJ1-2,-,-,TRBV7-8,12,TGTGCCAGCAGCTTAGTACACTATGGCTACACCTTC,CASSLVHYGYTF
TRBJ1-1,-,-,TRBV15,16,TGTGCCACCAGCAGAGATAAGGGGGGCGCGTACCCTGAAGCTTTCTTT,CATSRDKGGAYPEAFF
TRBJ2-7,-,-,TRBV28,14,TGTGCCAGCAGTTTTCTGGGGAGGAGAGACGAGCAGTACTTC,CASSFLGRRDEQYF
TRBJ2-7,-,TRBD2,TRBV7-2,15,TGTGCCAGCAGCTTATCTAGCGGGGCCAGAGACGAGCAGTACTTC,CASSLSSGARDEQYF
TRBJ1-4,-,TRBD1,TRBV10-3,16,TGTGCCATCAGTGAGTCGCAACAGGGGTCGCGGGAAAAACTGTTTTTT,CAISESQQGSREKLFF
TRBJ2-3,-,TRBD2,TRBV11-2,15,TGTGCCAGCAGCTGGAAGCGGGGGGGTCCAGATACGCAGTATTTT,CASSWKRGGPDTQYF
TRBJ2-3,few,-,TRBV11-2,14,TGTGCCAGCAGTCCCGGGACTTATACAGATACGCAGTATTTT,CASSPGTYTDTQYF
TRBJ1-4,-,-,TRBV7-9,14,TGTGCCAGCAGCCCACGGGGGGCGGATGAAAAACTGTTTTTT,CASSPRGADEKLFF
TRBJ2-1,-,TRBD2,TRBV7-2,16,TGTGCCAGCAGCACCCTCCCGAGCGGGGGCCGGAATGAGCAGTTCTTC,CASSTLPSGGRNEQFF
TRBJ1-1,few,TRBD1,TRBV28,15,TGTGCCAGCAGTTTCACAGGGGAAGGGAACACTGAAGCTTTCTTT,CASSFTGEGNTEAFF
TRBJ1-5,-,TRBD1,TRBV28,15,TGTGCCAGCAGCATCATACAGGGGGATGAGCAGCCCCAGCATTTT,CASSIIQGDEQPQHF
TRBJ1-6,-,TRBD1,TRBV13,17,TGTGCCAGCAGCCCCGGGACAGGGGGTTCGTATAATTCACCCCTCCACTTT,CASSPGTGGSYNSPLHF
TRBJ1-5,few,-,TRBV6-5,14,TGTGCCAGCAGCCCCGGGGAGAACAATCAGCCCCAGCATTTT,CASSPGENNQPQHF
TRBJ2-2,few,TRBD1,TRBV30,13,TGTGCCTGGAGTGTTCAGGGGGCCGGGGAGCTGTTTTTT,CAWSVQGAGELFF
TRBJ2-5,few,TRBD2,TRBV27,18,TGTGCCAGCAGCGGGACTAGCGGGGGGGCTGGCCCTAAAGAGACCCAGTACTTC,CASSGTSGGAGPKETQYF
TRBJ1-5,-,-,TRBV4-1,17,TGCGCCAGCAGCCAAGCGGACTTCCTCGGTGGCAATCAGCCCCAGCATTTT,CASSQADFLGGNQPQHF
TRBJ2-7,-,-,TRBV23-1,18,TGCGCCAGCAGTCAACCCCCCAAGAACAGGGAAAGGCCCTACGAGCAGTACTTC,CASSQPPKNRERPYEQYF
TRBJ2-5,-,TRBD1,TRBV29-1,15,TGCAGCGTTGAAGATCCCTCGACAGGGCCGAGGACCCAGTACTTC,CSVEDPSTGPRTQYF
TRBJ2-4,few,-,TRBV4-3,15,TGCGCCAGCAGCCAAGAGGCAGGGAATGGAAACATTCAGTACTTC,CASSQEAGNGNIQYF
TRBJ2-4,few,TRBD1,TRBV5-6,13,TGTGCCAGCAGCCAGGACAGGGGAAACATTCAGTACTTC,CASSQDRGNIQYF
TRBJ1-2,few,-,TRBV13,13,TGTGCCAGCAGCCCCCGAGGGGATAGTGGCTACACCTTC,CASSPRGDSGYTF
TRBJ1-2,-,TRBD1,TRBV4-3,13,TGCGCCAGCAGCCAGGGACAGAATTATGGCTACACCTTC,CASSQGQNYGYTF
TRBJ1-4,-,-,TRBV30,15,TGTGCCTGGAGTGCACAGCTGGGGGCTAATGAAAAACTGTTTTTT,CAWSAQLGANEKLFF
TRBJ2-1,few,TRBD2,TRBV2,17,TGTGCCAGCAGTGACGGAGGACTAGCGGGCGGAAACAATGAGCAGTTCTTC,CASSDGGLAGGNNEQFF
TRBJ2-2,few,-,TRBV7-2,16,TGTGCCAGCAGCCCAAGATGGGGCGTAGCCACCGGGGAGCTGTTTTTT,CASSPRWGVATGELFF
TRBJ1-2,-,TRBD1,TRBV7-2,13,TGTGCCAGCAGCTGGGACAGGGGATATGGCTACACCTTC,CASSWDRGYGYTF
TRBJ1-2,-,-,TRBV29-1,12,TGCAGCGTTGAAGTCGACCGATATGGCTACACCTTC,CSVEVDRYGYTF
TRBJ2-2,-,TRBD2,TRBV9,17,TGTGCCAGCAGCGTAGGACTAGCGGGAGAGAACACCGGGGAGCTGTTTTTT,CASSVGLAGENTGELFF
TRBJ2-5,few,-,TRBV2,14,TGTGCCAGCAGGGGCCAGAAGGCACAAGAGACCCAGTACTTC,CASRGQKAQETQYF
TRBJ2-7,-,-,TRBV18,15,TGTGCCAGCTCACGGACGGGCCAGAAGCGCGACGAGCAGTACTTC,CASSRTGQKRDEQYF
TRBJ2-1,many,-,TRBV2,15,TGTGCCAGCAGCGCCGATGAGGGCTCCTACAATGAGCAGTTCTTC,CASSADEGSYNEQFF